Shown below are 9 T cell receptor beta chains from a single sample sequenced in a study of early T cells in non-severe SARS-CoV-2 infection. TCRdb itself ran the 5' RACE reads through MiXCR, one entry per CDR3 protein. This repertoire shows about 56,000 distinct CDR3 sequences, more than 12% found once; its top ten account for approximately 4%. The specimen comprised whole blood, sampled at baseline. All receptors come from an adult who was a healthcare worker with PCR-confirmed SARS-CoV-2 infection or an uninfected control (not recorded which).

This clonotype was found a few times. V is TRBV24-1 and J is TRBJ1-1; weak D call: TRBD1 (5 bases). The CDR3 totals 12 residues. V shed 3 bases and J shed 5 bases, with 6 bases lying between them. Germline V gene lookup returns CDR1 KGHDR and CDR2 SFDVKD. CDR3 in DNA: TGTGCCACCAGTGATGGGGGAACTGAAGCTTTCTTT. Translation gives CATSDGGTEAFF.

The chain joins TRBV7-9 to TRBJ2-3; unclear D gene. The CDR3 runs 14 residues. The V end was cut by 2 bases, the J end by 3 bases, with 9 bases between. CDR1 and CDR2 (germline): SEHNR, FQNEAQ (reference sequence). DNA of the CDR3: TGTGCCAGCAGCTTACCGGCGAATACAGATACGCAGTATTTT. This encodes CASSLPANTDTQYF.

The chain links TRBV30 to TRBJ1-1; D call uncertain. The CDR3 covers 13 residues. Germline V gene data show CDR1 as GTSNPN and CDR2 as SVGIG (reference sequence). The ends were cut back, 6 bases at V and 1 base at J, with 12 bases in the middle. The CDR3 sequence: CACGRMGNTEAFF. The CDR3 DNA reads as TGTGCCTGTGGACGAATGGGGAACACTGAAGCTTTCTTT.

This clonotype occurred many times. V gene TRBV11-2 combines with J gene TRBJ2-5, with 10 bases identical to TRBD2. From germline, CDR1 is SGHAT and CDR2 FQNNGV. The V and J ends lost 0 bases and 1 base, in that order; junction bases with no gene match: 8. The CDR3 is made up of 18 amino acids. The CDR3 sequence is CASSLDFRLAGTQETQYF. The DNA of the CDR3 is TGTGCCAGCAGCTTAGATTTCAGACTAGCGGGCACCCAAGAGACCCAGTACTTC.

This clonotype was counted a few times. The rearrangement links TRBV7-9 to TRBJ1-4; D gene uncertain. This CDR3 comprises 12 residues. Trimming pared 2 bases from V and 10 bases from J, leaving 8 bases between. In germline, CDR1 is SEHNR, CDR2 FQNEAQ (reference sequence). The CDR3 DNA follows: TGTGCCAGCAGCTTACACGCCGGAAAACTGTTTTTT. This translates into CASSLHAGKLFF.

This clonotype was seen many times. The chain employs TRBV7-8 and TRBJ1-2; D is undetermined. Trimming left V 0 bases short and J 8 bases short, with 13 bases between. The CDR3 is made up of 14 amino acids. The V gene's germline CDR1 is SGHVS and CDR2 FQNEAQ. CDR3 DNA sequence: TGTGCCAGCAGCTTAGCGCTATGGAGTTGGGGCTACACCTTC. Amino acids: CASSLALWSWGYTF.

This chain connects TRBV6-2 or TRBV6-3 to TRBJ2-7, with unresolved D. V was pared by 3 bases and J by 2 bases, with 11 bases between. Germline CDR1 reads MNHEY; CDR2 reads SVGEGT. The CDR3 consists of 14 residues. DNA of the CDR3: TGTGCCAGCAGTTATTCTTCGGGTCCCTACGAGCAGTACTTC. Its protein is CASSYSSGPYEQYF.

This clonotype was observed at least ten times. DNA of the CDR3: TGTGCCGGATCCTCGGGGGGGAGGCGTAGCGAGCAGTACTTC. The encoded protein is CAGSSGGRRSEQYF. The V and J genes are TRBV28 and TRBJ2-7, with 8 bases identical to TRBD2. The CDR3 covers 14 residues. V lost 11 bases to trimming and J lost 6 bases; unmatched junction nucleotides: 15. CDR1 is MDHEN and CDR2 is SYDVKM in the germline V gene. Full variable domain (remainder filled in from reference TRBV28 and TRBJ2-7): DVKVTQSSRYLVKRTGEKVFLECVQDMDHENMFWYRQDPGLGLRLIYFSYDVKMKEKGDIPEGYSVSREKKERFSLILESASTNQTSMYLCAGSSGGRRSEQYFGPGTRLTVT.

This clonotype was counted at least ten times. The genes are TRBV5-5 and TRBJ2-7; D is unresolved. Germline CDR1 reads SGHKS; CDR2 reads YYEKEE (reference sequence). The V and J ends lost 0 bases and 7 bases respectively, with 14 bases between them. The CDR3 has 14 amino acids. The DNA for the CDR3 is TGTGCCAGCAGCTTGGATGTCTTGGTAGGTGAGCAGTACTTC. It translates to CASSLDVLVGEQYF.